The 20 T cell receptor beta chains reported below all come from one sample, sequenced in a study of Ad26.COV2.S vaccination and SARS-CoV-2 variants. Sequenced by immunoSEQ multiplex PCR; TCRdb stores in-frame clones only, minus some. The sample contains hundreds of thousands of clones, approximately 90% of which appear only once. Treatment indicated: about 20 received Ad26.COV2.S at low or high dose, single or two shots; 5 received placebo; per-sample allocation not given. Sampling happened 63 days after the first vaccine or placebo injection. Sequencing used peripheral blood, obtained in a trial of Ad26.COV2.S vaccine versus placebo. These TCRs come from a person between 18 and 59 years old who received the Ad26.COV2.S COVID-19 vaccine or a placebo.

This clone was found once. V and J are TRBV7-2 and TRBJ1-1; D might be TRBD1 (6 bases). Germline V CDR1 and CDR2: SGHTA, FQGNSA. This CDR3 is built from 16 residues. Trimming removed 5 bases from V and 4 bases from J, with 20 bases in between. In DNA form, the CDR3 reads TGTGCCAGCAGCAAGGGGGGGTTTGTGGGGAGCACTGAAGCTTTCTTT. Translation: CASSKGGFVGSTEAFF.

This clone was counted only a few times. The rearrangement uses TRBV23-1 and TRBJ1-5; possible D gene TRBD1, 5 bases. TRBV23-1 is assigned to the ORF class and has an uncertain function. There are 15 residues in the CDR3. Trimming took 4 bases from V and 6 from J, leaving 16 bases between them. CDR3 sequence reads: CASSPTEQARQPQHF. The CDR3 DNA is TGCGCCAGCAGTCCCACCGAACAGGCACGTCAGCCCCAGCATTTT.

The chain couples TRBV19 to TRBJ1-4; a weak D match, TRBD1 (6 bases). Per germline, CDR1 LNHDA and CDR2 SQIVND (reference sequence). The CDR3 is 16 residues long. Between the trimmed V and J ends, which lost 6 bases and 0 bases, there was a span of 14 bases. The CDR3 reads CASRRKDRATNEKLFF. The CDR3 DNA is TGTGCCAGTAGGAGGAAGGACAGAGCAACTAATGAAAAACTGTTTTTT.

The chain is built from TRBV7-9 and TRBJ2-1; D unresolved. V was clipped by 5 bases and J by 1 base, with 12 bases between them. The germline CDR1 and CDR2 sequences are SEHNR and FQNEAQ (reference sequence). The CDR3 is 15 amino acids. CDR3 in amino acids: CASSRAQGSYNEQFF. CDR3 nucleotides: TGTGCCAGCAGCAGGGCCCAAGGGTCCTACAATGAGCAGTTCTTC.

This sequence joins TRBV28 and TRBJ2-7; the match to TRBD1 covers 8 bases. This CDR3 spans 15 amino acids. The germline V gene encodes CDR1 MDHEN and CDR2 SYDVKM. The junction had 6 bases not matched to a gene; V was cut back by 5 bases and J by 0 bases. The DNA for the CDR3 is TGTGCCAGCAGTGGGGGACAGGACAGCTCCTACGAGCAGTACTTC. Encoded protein: CASSGGQDSSYEQYF.

CDR3 in DNA: TGTGCCAGCAGCTTGGAACAGGGACTGGGCAGGTCCTACGAGCAGTACTTC. Translated: CASSLEQGLGRSYEQYF. The chain has TRBV5-6 and TRBJ2-7; D is tentatively TRBD1 or TRBD2 (6 bases each). The CDR3 is 17 residues long. CDR1 SGHDT and CDR2 YYEEEE come from the germline V gene. Trimming stripped 0 bases from V and 1 base from J, with 17 bases between.

The J gene is TRBJ2-2, the V gene TRBV5-6, with D uncertain. Trimming stripped 0 bases from V and 6 bases from J, with 9 bases between. Germline loops: CDR1 SGHDT, CDR2 YYEEEE. The CDR3 has 14 residues. In nucleotides, the CDR3 is TGTGCCAGCAGCTTGGCGTGGGGTGCCGGGGAGCTGTTTTTT. As protein: CASSLAWGAGELFF.

This chain uses TRBV5-1 with TRBJ2-1; no definite D call. The ends were cut back, 0 bases at V and 9 bases at J, with 10 bases in the middle. The CDR3 is made up of 13 amino acids. Germline CDR1 is SGHRS and CDR2 is YFSETQ. CDR3 protein: CASSLDSVGEQFF. Written as DNA, the CDR3 is TGCGCCAGCAGCTTGGATAGTGTCGGTGAGCAGTTCTTC.

The rearrangement joins TRBV11-3 to TRBJ2-2; tentatively, D is TRBD1 or TRBD2 (5 bases each). The V and J ends lost 5 bases and 7 bases respectively, with 8 bases between them. The CDR3 spans 12 residues. Germline V lookup: CDR1 SGHNT, CDR2 YENEEA. This CDR3 reads CASSEGNGELFF. For the CDR3, the DNA is TGTGCCAGCAGCGAGGGGAACGGGGAGCTGTTTTTT.

The gene calls are TRBV25-1 and TRBJ2-7; tentatively, D is TRBD2 (6 bases). Germline V CDR1 and CDR2: MGHDK, SYGVNS. This CDR3 region has 15 residues. The V end lost 10 bases, the J end lost 4 bases, and 23 bases lay between the germline ends. The CDR3 nucleotides read TGTGCCACCAAGGAAAGAGCGGAGGGACGATACGAGCAGTACTTC. Its translation: CATKERAEGRYEQYF.

J is TRBJ1-1 and V is TRBV2; the D is unclear. Germline V CDR1 and CDR2: SNHLY, FYNNEI. V dropped 7 bases and J dropped 0 bases, with 21 bases sitting between them. CDR3 length equals 17 residues. CDR3 residues: CASTHEAKPSLNTEAFF. CDR3 DNA sequence: TGTGCCAGCACGCACGAGGCGAAACCCTCCTTGAACACTGAAGCTTTCTTT. Together with reference TRBV2 and TRBJ1-1, the CDR3 gives the full variable domain: EPEVTQTPSHQVTQMGQEVILRCVPISNHLYFYWYRQILGQKVEFLVSFYNNEISEKSEIFDDQFSVERPDGSNFTLKIRSTKLEDSAMYFCASTHEAKPSLNTEAFFGQGTRLTVV.

This chain connects TRBV10-3 to TRBJ2-3; D is ambiguous. The ends were cut back, 5 bases at V and 3 bases at J, with 9 bases in the middle. Germline V gene sequence: CDR1 ENHRY, CDR2 SYGVKD. The length of the CDR3 is 13 residues. The CDR3 sequence: CAISPHETDTQYF. The DNA for the CDR3 is TGTGCCATCAGTCCCCACGAAACAGATACGCAGTATTTT.

This clone was counted once. This sequence joins TRBV30 and TRBJ1-1, with D perhaps TRBD1 (6 bases). The CDR3 has 20 residues. Germline-derived CDR1 and CDR2 are GTSNPN and SVGIG (reference sequence). Trimming left V 4 bases short and J 0 bases short, with 30 bases between. The DNA for the CDR3 is TGTGCCTGGACCCCTGCGGGTATCCGGGACACGGGTTATATGAACACTGAAGCTTTCTTT. Residues: CAWTPAGIRDTGYMNTEAFF.

The rearrangement joins TRBV27 to TRBJ2-7; D is undetermined. This CDR3 is built from 13 residues. Germline V gene data show CDR1 as MNHEY and CDR2 as SMNVEV (reference sequence). V gave up 0 bases and J gave up 6 bases, with 9 bases separating them. CDR3 DNA: TGTGCCAGCAGTTTATCTGGGCGGAGCGAGCAGTACTTC. Protein: CASSLSGRSEQYF.

The J gene is TRBJ1-4, the V gene TRBV19; D remains unclear. The CDR3 contains 13 residues. Germline lookup yields CDR1 LNHDA and CDR2 SQIVND (reference sequence). Trimming removed 4 bases at V and 5 bases at J, with 8 bases between. In DNA form, the CDR3 reads TGTGCCAGTAGTAGGTCTGAAAATGAAAAACTGTTTTTT. It translates to CASSRSENEKLFF.

The V call is TRBV2, the J call TRBJ1-4, with TRBD1 identical over 8 bases. CDR1 is SNHLY and CDR2 is FYNNEI in the germline V gene. The CDR3 spans 15 residues. With V trimmed by 5 bases and J by 3 bases, 5 bases remained unmatched. The DNA for the CDR3 is TGTGCCAGCAGTCGCCGGACAGGGCCTAATGAAAAACTGTTTTTT. Its protein product is CASSRRTGPNEKLFF.

This clone was observed once. The J gene is TRBJ1-6, the V gene TRBV9; D gene ambiguous. Germline lookup yields CDR1 SGDLS and CDR2 YYNGEE. The germline V and J ends were trimmed by 10 bases and 8 bases, with 16 bases remaining between them. The CDR3 is 13 amino acids. In nucleotides, the CDR3 is TGTGCCGGGAGGGTCACCTACTATTCACCCCTCCACTTT. Residues: CAGRVTYYSPLHF.

The chain combines TRBV14 with TRBJ2-3; D assignment may be TRBD1 or TRBD2 (6 bases each). The V end lost 4 bases, the J end lost 3 bases, and 14 bases lay between the germline ends. Germline CDR1 is SGHDN and CDR2 is FVKESK. The CDR3 has 15 amino acids. CDR3: CASSLRGARTDTQYF. CDR3 nucleotide sequence: TGTGCCAGCAGCCTTAGGGGGGCGAGGACAGATACGCAGTATTTT.

This chain connects TRBV9 to TRBJ2-5; D gene uncertain. Germline CDR1 SGDLS, CDR2 YYNGEE. CDR3 length: 16 residues. Trimming removed 4 bases at V and 5 bases at J, with 21 bases between. In DNA form, the CDR3 reads TGTGCCAGCAGCCCGCGACTCGGCAGTGGATTCGAGACCCAGTACTTC. Protein: CASSPRLGSGFETQYF.

This rearrangement joins TRBV6-6 to TRBJ1-1; D call uncertain. Trimming took off 2 bases at V and 1 base at J, with 11 bases between the two ends. The germline V gene encodes CDR1 MNHNY and CDR2 SVGAGI (reference sequence). CDR3 size: 15 residues. DNA for the CDR3: TGTGCCAGCAGTTACCGCTGGCGGGGGAACACTGAAGCTTTCTTT. Amino acid sequence: CASSYRWRGNTEAFF.